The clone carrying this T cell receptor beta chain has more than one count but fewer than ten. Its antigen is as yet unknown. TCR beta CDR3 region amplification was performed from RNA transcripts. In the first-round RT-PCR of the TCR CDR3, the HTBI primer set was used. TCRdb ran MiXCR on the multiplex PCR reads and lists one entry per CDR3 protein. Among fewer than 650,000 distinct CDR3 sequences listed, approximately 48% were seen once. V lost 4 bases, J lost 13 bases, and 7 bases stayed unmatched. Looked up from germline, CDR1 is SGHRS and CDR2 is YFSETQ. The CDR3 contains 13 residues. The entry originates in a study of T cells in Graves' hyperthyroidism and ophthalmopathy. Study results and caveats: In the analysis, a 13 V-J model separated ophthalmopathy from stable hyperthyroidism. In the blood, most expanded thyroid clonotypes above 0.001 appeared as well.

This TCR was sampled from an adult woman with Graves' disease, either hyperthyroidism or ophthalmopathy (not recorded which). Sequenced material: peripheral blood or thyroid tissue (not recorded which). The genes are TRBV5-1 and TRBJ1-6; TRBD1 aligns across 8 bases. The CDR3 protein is CASSQGQGVPLHF. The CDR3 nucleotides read TGCGCCAGCAGCCAAGGACAGGGTGTTCCCCTCCACTTT. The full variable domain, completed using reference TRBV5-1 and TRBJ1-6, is KAGVTQTPRYLIKTRGQQVTLSCSPISGHRSVSWYQQTPGQGLQFLFEYFSETQRNKGNFPGRFSGRQFSNSRSEMNVSTLELGDSALYLCASSQGQGVPLHFGNGTRLTVT.